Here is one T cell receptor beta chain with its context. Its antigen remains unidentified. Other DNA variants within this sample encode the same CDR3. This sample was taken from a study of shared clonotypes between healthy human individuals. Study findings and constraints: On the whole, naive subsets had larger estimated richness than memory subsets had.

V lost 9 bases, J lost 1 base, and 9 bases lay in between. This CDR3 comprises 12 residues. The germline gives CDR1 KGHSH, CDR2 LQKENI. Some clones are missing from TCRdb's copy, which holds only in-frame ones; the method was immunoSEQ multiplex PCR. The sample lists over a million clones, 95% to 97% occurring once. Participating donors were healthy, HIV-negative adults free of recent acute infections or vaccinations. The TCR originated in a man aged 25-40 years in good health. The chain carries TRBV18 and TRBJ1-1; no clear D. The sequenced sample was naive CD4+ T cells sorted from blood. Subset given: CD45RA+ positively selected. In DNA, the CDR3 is TGTGCCAGTTCCAGAGGGAACACTGAAGCTTTCTTT. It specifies CASSRGNTEAFF.